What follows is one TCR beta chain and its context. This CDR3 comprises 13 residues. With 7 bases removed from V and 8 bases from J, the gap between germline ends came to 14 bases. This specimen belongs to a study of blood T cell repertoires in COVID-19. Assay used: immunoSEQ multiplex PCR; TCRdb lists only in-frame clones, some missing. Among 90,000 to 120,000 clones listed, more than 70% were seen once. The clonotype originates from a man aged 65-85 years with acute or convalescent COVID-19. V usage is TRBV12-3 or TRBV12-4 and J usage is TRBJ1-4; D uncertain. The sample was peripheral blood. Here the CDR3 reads CASTLRVGEKLFF. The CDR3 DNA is TGTGCCAGCACCCTGCGAGTCGGGGAAAAACTGTTTTTT.